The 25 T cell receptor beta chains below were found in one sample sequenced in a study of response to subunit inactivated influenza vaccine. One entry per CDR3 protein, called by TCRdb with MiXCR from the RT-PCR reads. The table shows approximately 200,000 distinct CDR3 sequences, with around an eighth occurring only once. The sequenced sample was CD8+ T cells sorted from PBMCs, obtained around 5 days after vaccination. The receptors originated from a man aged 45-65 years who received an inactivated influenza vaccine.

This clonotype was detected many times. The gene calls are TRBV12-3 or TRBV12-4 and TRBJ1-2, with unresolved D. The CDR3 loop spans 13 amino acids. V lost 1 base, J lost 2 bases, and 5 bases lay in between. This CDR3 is CASSLGRNYGYTF. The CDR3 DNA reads TGTGCCAGCAGTTTAGGGAGAAACTATGGCTACACCTTC.

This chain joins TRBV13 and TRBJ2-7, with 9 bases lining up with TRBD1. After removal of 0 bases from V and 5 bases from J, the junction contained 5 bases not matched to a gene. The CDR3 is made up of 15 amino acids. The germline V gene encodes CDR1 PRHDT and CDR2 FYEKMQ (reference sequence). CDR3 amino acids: CASSLGPGQGNEQYF. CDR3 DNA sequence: TGTGCCAGCAGCTTAGGCCCGGGACAGGGAAACGAGCAGTACTTC.

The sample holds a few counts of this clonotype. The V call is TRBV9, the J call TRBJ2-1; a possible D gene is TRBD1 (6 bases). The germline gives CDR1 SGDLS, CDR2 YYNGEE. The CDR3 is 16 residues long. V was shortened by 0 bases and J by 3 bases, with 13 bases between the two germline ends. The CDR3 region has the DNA TGTGCCAGCAGCGTAGCTGGGGACACCCTCTACAATGAGCAGTTCTTC. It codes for CASSVAGDTLYNEQFF.

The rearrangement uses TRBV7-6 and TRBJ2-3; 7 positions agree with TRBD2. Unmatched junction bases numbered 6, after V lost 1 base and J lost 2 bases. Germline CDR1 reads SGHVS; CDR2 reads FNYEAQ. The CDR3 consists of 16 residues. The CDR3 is CASSLELRGNTDTQYF. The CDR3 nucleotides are TGTGCCAGCAGCTTAGAGTTGCGGGGGAACACAGATACGCAGTATTTT.

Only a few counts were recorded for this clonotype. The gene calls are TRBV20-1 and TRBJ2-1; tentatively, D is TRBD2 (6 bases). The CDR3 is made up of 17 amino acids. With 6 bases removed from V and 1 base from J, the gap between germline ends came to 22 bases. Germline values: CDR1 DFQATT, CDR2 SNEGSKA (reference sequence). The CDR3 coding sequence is TGCAGTGCCCCGGCGGGATTTACAGTGGTATCCTACAATGAGCAGTTCTTC. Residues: CSAPAGFTVVSYNEQFF.

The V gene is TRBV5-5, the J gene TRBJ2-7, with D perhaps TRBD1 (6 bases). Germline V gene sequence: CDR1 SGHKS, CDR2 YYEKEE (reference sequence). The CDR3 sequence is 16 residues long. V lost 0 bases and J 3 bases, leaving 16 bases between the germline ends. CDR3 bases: TGTGCCAGCAGCTTGGGAACAGGGTACCTCATCTACGAGCAGTACTTC. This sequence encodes CASSLGTGYLIYEQYF. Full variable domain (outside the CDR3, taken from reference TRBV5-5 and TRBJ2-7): DAGVTQSPTHLIKTRGQQVTLRCSPISGHKSVSWYQQVLGQGPQFIFQYYEKEERGRGNFPDRFSARQFPNYSSELNVNALLLGDSALYLCASSLGTGYLIYEQYFGPGTRLTVT.

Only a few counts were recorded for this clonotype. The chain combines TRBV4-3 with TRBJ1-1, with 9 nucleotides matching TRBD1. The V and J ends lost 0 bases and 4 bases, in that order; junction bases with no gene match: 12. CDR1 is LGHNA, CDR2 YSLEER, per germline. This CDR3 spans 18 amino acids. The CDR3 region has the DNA TGCGCCAGCAGCCAAGATGTTCGGGACAGGGTACTCGGCACTGAAGCTTTCTTT. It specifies CASSQDVRDRVLGTEAFF.

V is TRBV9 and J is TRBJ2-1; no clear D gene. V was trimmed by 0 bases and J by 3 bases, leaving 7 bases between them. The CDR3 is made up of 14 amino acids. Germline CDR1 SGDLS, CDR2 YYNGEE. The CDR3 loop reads CASSVDPDYNEQFF. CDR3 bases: TGTGCCAGCAGCGTAGATCCCGACTACAATGAGCAGTTCTTC.

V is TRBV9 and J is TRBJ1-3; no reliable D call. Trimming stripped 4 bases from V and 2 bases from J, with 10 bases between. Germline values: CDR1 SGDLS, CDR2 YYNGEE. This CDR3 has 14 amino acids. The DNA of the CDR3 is TGTGCCAGCAGCTCCGCTCGGGCTGGAAACACCATATATTTT. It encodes CASSSARAGNTIYF.

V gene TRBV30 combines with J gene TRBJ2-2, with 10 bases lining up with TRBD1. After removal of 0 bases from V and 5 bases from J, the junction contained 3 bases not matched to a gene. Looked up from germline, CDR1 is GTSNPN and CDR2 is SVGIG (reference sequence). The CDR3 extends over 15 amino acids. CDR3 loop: CAWSVRQGATGELFF. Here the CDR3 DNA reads TGTGCCTGGAGTGTTAGACAGGGGGCAACCGGGGAGCTGTTTTTT.

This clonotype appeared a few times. CDR3: CAISETWVGGTGGNYGYTF. For the CDR3, the DNA is TGTGCCATCAGTGAAACTTGGGTTGGCGGGACAGGGGGTAACTATGGCTACACCTTC. The chain is built from TRBV10-3 and TRBJ1-2; 11 positions match TRBD1. The germline gives CDR1 ENHRY, CDR2 SYGVKD. The ends lost 3 bases at V and 1 base at J; junction bases unmatched: 13. The length of the CDR3 is 19 residues.

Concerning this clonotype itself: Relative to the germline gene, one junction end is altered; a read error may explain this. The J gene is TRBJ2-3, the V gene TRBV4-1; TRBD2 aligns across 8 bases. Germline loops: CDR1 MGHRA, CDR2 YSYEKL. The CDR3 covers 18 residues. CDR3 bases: TGTGCCAGCAGCCCTGGGGGTAGCGGGACCACAGGTACAGATACGCAGTATTTT. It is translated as CASSPGGSGTTGTDTQYF.

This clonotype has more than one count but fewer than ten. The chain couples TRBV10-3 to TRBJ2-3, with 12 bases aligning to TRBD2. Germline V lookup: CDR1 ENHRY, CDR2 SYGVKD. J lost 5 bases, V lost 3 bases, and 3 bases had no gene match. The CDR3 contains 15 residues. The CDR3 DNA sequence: TGTGCCATCAGTGACCTAGCGGGGGGGCAAGATACGCAGTATTTT. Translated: CAISDLAGGQDTQYF.

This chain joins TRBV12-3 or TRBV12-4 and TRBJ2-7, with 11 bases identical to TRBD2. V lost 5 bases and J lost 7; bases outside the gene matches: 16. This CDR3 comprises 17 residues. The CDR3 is CASSPYNSGGARGEQYF. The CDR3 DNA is TGTGCCAGCAGTCCCTATAATAGCGGGGGGGCCCGGGGAGAGCAGTACTTC.

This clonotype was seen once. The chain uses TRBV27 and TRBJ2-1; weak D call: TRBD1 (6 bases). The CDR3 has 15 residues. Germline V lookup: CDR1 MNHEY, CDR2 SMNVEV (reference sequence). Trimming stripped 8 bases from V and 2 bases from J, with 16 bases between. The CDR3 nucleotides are TGTGCCAGCCAGCCAGGGGTAGTAGCCTACAATGAGCAGTTCTTC. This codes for CASQPGVVAYNEQFF.

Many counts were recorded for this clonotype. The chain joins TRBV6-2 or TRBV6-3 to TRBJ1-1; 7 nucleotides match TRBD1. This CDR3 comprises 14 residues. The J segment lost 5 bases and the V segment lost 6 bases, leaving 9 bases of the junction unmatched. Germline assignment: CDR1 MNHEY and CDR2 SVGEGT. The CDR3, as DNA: TGTGCCAGCAGATACGGACAGGCTTGGACTGAAGCTTTCTTT. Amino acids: CASRYGQAWTEAFF.

The CDR3, as DNA: TGTGCCAGCAGCAACAGGGGAGATACGCAGTATTTT. It specifies CASSNRGDTQYF. The chain joins TRBV7-9 to TRBJ2-3, with 7 bases lining up with TRBD1. The CDR3 runs to 12 residues. V trimming: 5 bases; J trimming: 5 bases; junction bases outside the gene matches: 1. Germline V gene data show CDR1 as SEHNR and CDR2 as FQNEAQ (reference sequence).

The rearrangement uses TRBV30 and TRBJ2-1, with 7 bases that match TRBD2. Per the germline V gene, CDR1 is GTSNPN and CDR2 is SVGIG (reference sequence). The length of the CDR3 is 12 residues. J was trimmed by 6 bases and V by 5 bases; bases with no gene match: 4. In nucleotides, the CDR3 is TGTGCCTGGGAGACTAGCAGCAATGAGCAGTTCTTC. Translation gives CAWETSSNEQFF.

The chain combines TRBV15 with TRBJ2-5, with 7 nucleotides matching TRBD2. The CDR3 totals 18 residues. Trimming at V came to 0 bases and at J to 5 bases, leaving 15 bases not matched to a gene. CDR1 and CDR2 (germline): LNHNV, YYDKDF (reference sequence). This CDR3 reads CATSRDGALADWSETQYF. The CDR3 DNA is TGTGCCACCAGCAGAGATGGGGCTCTAGCGGACTGGAGTGAGACCCAGTACTTC.

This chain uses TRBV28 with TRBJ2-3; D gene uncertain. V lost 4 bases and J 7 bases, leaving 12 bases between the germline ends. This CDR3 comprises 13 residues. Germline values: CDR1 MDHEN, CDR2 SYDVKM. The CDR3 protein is CASSYQSWNTQYF. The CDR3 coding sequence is TGTGCCAGCAGTTACCAATCATGGAATACGCAGTATTTT. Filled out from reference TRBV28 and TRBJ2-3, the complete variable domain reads DVKVTQSSRYLVKRTGEKVFLECVQDMDHENMFWYRQDPGLGLRLIYFSYDVKMKEKGDIPEGYSVSREKKERFSLILESASTNQTSMYLCASSYQSWNTQYFGPGTRLTVL.

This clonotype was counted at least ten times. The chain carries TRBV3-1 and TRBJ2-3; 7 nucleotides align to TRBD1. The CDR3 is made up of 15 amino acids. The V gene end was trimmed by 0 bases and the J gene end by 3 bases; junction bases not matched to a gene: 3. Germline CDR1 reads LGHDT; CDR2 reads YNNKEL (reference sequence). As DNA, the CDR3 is TGTGCCAGCAGCCAAGAGGGCAGGGGGACAGATACGCAGTATTTT. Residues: CASSQEGRGTDTQYF.

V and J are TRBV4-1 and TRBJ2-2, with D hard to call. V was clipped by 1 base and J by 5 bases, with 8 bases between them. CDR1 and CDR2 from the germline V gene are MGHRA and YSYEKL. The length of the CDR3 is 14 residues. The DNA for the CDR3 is TGCGCCAGCAGCCAAGGGCAGATAACCGGGGAGCTGTTTTTT. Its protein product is CASSQGQITGELFF.

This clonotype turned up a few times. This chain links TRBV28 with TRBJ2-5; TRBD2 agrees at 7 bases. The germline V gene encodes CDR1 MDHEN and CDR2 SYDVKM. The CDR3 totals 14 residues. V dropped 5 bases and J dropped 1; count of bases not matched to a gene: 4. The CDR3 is CASSGWGGQETQYF. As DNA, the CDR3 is TGTGCCAGCAGTGGTTGGGGGGGCCAAGAGACCCAGTACTTC.

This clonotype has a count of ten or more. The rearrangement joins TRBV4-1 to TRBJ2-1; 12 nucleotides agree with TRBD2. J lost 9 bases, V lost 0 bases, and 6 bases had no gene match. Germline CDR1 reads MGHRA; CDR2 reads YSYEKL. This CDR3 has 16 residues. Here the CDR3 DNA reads TGCGCCAGCAGCCAAGATATCGCTAGCGGGAGGGTTGAGCAGTTCTTC. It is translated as CASSQDIASGRVEQFF.

CDR3 in amino acids: CATSIGRGNYNEQFF. DNA of the CDR3: TGTGCCACCAGCATCGGCAGGGGCAACTACAATGAGCAGTTCTTC. V usage is TRBV15 and J usage is TRBJ2-1; D is possibly TRBD1 (6 bases). The germline CDR1 and CDR2 sequences are LNHNV and YYDKDF (reference sequence). Trimming shortened V by 4 bases and J by 3 bases, and 13 bases separated the two germline ends. The length of the CDR3 is 15 residues.